The clone carrying this TCR beta chain was recorded many times. What it binds is unknown. Semi-nested PCR with Nested Universal Primer A followed constant-region reverse priming of full-length variable regions. TCRdb ran MiXCR on the 5' RACE reads and lists one entry per CDR3 protein. This table holds some 54,000 distinct CDR3 sequences, over 15% found once. This CDR3 has 13 amino acids. Trimming pared 8 bases from V and 3 bases from J, leaving 13 bases between. The germline V gene has CDR1 WSHSY and CDR2 SAAADI. CD25-based Treg depletion was applied to purified naive CD4+ T cells. Regarding the study as a whole: Tumor Treg TCRs overlapped most with tumor naive CD4+ cells.

This TCR came from a female donor with breast cancer. V gene TRBV10-2 combines with J gene TRBJ1-1, with TRBD1 as a possible D gene (6 bases). The sequenced sample was naive CD4+ T cells sorted from blood. The subset denotes: naive CD4+ T cells, CD4+CD45RA+CD25-. CDR3 protein: CASSGTHYTEAFF. The CDR3 DNA follows: TGCGCCAGCTCCGGGACACATTACACTGAAGCTTTCTTT.